The TCR beta chain described here comes from a study of blood T cells in healthy people across ages. Study outcomes and limitations: The CMV status of each donor remained undetermined, and this could have confounded shifts in expanded clonotypes. Diversity of TCR beta per million T cells declined in a roughly linear way with age.

Of note for this clonotype: The antigen remains unidentified.

Germline V gene data show CDR1 as MNHNY and CDR2 as SVGAGI (reference sequence). The CDR3 contains 16 residues. The trim removed 0 bases at V and 8 bases at J, leaving 5 bases unmatched. A second PCR of 7 to 11 cycles used a sample-barcoded 5' primer and a J-beta primer mix. Each cDNA molecule was tagged by a template-switch adaptor with 12 random nucleotides. In TCRdb, the 5' RACE reads were re-called with MiXCR into one record per CDR3 protein. There are roughly 1.6 million distinct CDR3 sequences in the sample; 30% to 40% occur only once, and approximately 10% lies in the top ten. The chain carries TRBV6-6 and TRBJ1-6; 9 positions agree with TRBD1. The clonotype was recovered from a woman aged 25 to 39 in good health. The specimen was blood. Here the CDR3 DNA reads TGTGCCAGCAGTTACTCTCCGACAGGGGGGGATTCACCCCTCCACTTT. This encodes CASSYSPTGGDSPLHF.